The clone carrying this TCR beta chain was found a few times. Authors' methods: Amplifying reference gene primers gave estimates of nucleated cell counts. The repertoire was sequenced with immunoSEQ multiplex PCR; TCRdb's copy has only in-frame clones and lacks some. V, J and clone size derive from that table, while D and trimming were established from the DNA sequence. This sample has under 90,000 clones, with roughly 80% found just once. The record originates from a study of blood T cell repertoires in COVID-19. Study in general: Acute and convalescent COVID-19 specimens originated in the United States, Italy and Spain.

There are 15 residues in the CDR3. Germline trimming cut 4 bases from V and 2 bases from J; bases unmatched to any gene: 7. Looked up from germline, CDR1 is SGHRS and CDR2 is YFSETQ. The chain links TRBV5-1 to TRBJ2-5; 8 nucleotides match TRBD2. The material sequenced was peripheral blood. This sequence was found in a woman at least 80 years old with active or convalescent COVID-19. The CDR3 nucleotides are TGCGCCAGCAGCCCATCCGGGGGGGTTCAAGAGACCCAGTACTTC. Translating it yields CASSPSGGVQETQYF. Together with reference TRBV5-1 and TRBJ2-5, the CDR3 gives the full variable domain: KAGVTQTPRYLIKTRGQQVTLSCSPISGHRSVSWYQQTPGQGLQFLFEYFSETQRNKGNFPGRFSGRQFSNSRSEMNVSTLELGDSALYLCASSPSGGVQETQYFGPGTRLLVL.